The rows below give T cell receptor beta chains drawn from one sample of a study of post-analysis software for immune sequencing data. Each CDR3 protein is one row after TCRdb ran MiXCR on the PCR reads. The data contain hundreds of thousands of distinct CDR3 sequences, about 50% of them seen just once; the ten biggest clones take up approximately 4.5%. Material: blood. The receptors were sampled from a girl between 5 and 17 years old with multiple sclerosis. Both conserved end residues are part of each CDR3. The D gene is left open where the match is weak. A clone size is listed for some rows: how often the clone was seen (once, few, many), or a class if it is expanded.

j_call clone_size v_call d_call cdr3_nt cdr3_aa
TRBJ2-1 . TRBV5-1 . TGCGCCAGCAGCTTGAAATGGACCGGGGACAATGAGCAGTTCTTC CASSLKWTGDNEQFF
TRBJ2-7 few TRBV11-1 . TGTGCCAGCAGCTTAAGTGTCAGATGGGGTTCCTACGAGCAGTACTTC CASSLSVRWGSYEQYF
TRBJ2-1 . TRBV5-1 TRBD2 TGCGCCAGCAGCCCAGAACTAGCGGGAGGGCTGCGGCCACACAATGAGCAGTTCTTC CASSPELAGGLRPHNEQFF
TRBJ2-1 few TRBV6-5 TRBD2 TGTGCCAGCAGTTACGGCAGGGAAACAATACTAGCGGGAGCAACCTATGAGCAGTTCTTC CASSYGRETILAGATYEQFF
TRBJ1-5 . TRBV20-1 . TGCAGTGCTAGCCCCGAAGGGAGTACCAATCAGCCCCAGCATTTT CSASPEGSTNQPQHF
TRBJ2-5 . TRBV4-2 . TGTGCCAGCAGCCCGGGGGGCCTCTCAGAGACCCAGTACTTC CASSPGGLSETQYF
TRBJ1-2 . TRBV12-3/TRBV12-4 TRBD1 TGTGCCAGCAGTTTGTCCGGGACAGGGGGACGCGGCTACACCTTC CASSLSGTGGRGYTF
TRBJ2-1 . TRBV29-1 . TGCAGCGTTGAAGGACTAGTAAGCAATGAGCAGTTCTTC CSVEGLVSNEQFF
TRBJ2-5 . TRBV7-9 . TGTGCCAGCAGCGCGACAGACAACCAAGAGACCCAGTACTTC CASSATDNQETQYF
TRBJ2-3 . TRBV20-1 . TGCAGTGCCCCTAGGACTGGAGATACGCAGTATTTT CSAPRTGDTQYF
TRBJ2-7 . TRBV29-1 . TGCAGCGTTAAATTTCCCACGGACGGGGCCTACGAGCAGTACTTC CSVKFPTDGAYEQYF
TRBJ2-7 . TRBV7-3 . TGTGCCAGCAGCTCAGGTCCGGGGTCCTCCTACGAGCAGTACTTC CASSSGPGSSYEQYF
TRBJ2-6 . TRBV3-1 TRBD2 TGTGCCAGCAGCCACGTCTGGACTAGCGGGAGGGTTAACTCTGGGGCCAACGTCCTGACTTTC CASSHVWTSGRVNSGANVLTF
TRBJ1-2 once TRBV14 TRBD1 TGTGCCAGCAGCCAAGAATTTAGGACAGGGGGCTGGGTTCCAGGCGGAGACACCTTC CASSQEFRTGGWVPGGDTF
TRBJ2-1 . TRBV10-3 . TGTGCCATCAGTGGGGACTCGTACAATGAGCAGTTCTTC CAISGDSYNEQFF
TRBJ2-7 . TRBV29-1 . TGCAGCGTTGCAGGGGGGGCGAGCGAGCAGTACTTC CSVAGGASEQYF
TRBJ2-7 once TRBV5-1 TRBD1 TGCGCCAGCAGCCCTTGGGGGGACAGGGGCGAGCAGTACTTC CASSPWGDRGEQYF
TRBJ1-1 . TRBV10-3 . TGTGCCATCAGTGAGTCGGACAGACAGAACACTGAAGCTTTCTTT CAISESDRQNTEAFF
TRBJ2-1 . TRBV28 TRBD1 TGTGCCAGCAGTTCCCGGGACAGGGGATCGTATGAGCAGTTCTTC CASSSRDRGSYEQFF
TRBJ2-3 . TRBV5-1 . TGCGCCAGCAGCTTGGGGAGCCGAGCAGATACGCAGTATTTT CASSLGSRADTQYF
TRBJ2-5 . TRBV6-5 . TGTGCCGGCAGTCAAGCCGGGGAGACCCAGTACTTC CAGSQAGETQYF
TRBJ2-7 few TRBV29-1 TRBD1 TGCAGCGTTGACAGGGGGCAATACGAGCAGTACTTC CSVDRGQYEQYF
TRBJ2-1 few TRBV6-6 . TGTGCCAGCGCCCCAGGGGCCGCGTTCAATGAGCAGTTCTTC CASAPGAAFNEQFF
TRBJ2-5 few TRBV7-2 . TGTGCCAGCAGCTTCACGTTCCGGCGCGAGACCCAGTACTTC CASSFTFRRETQYF
TRBJ1-2 few TRBV6-5 . TGTGCCAGCAGCCAGATAAGTGTGGTATTCGGCGGCTACACCTTC CASSQISVVFGGYTF
TRBJ1-4 . TRBV4-1 . TGCGCCAGCAGCCGCCCGGCGGCCCCCGGTGAAAAACTGTTTTTT CASSRPAAPGEKLFF
TRBJ1-1 . TRBV7-9 TRBD1 TGTGCCAGCACCGCTACTCCCGGGACAGGGCCAGTTGAAGCTTTCTTT CASTATPGTGPVEAFF
TRBJ1-6 few TRBV29-1 TRBD1 TGCAGCGTCCAGACAGGGACGGATTCACCCCTCCACTTT CSVQTGTDSPLHF
TRBJ1-5 . TRBV12-3/TRBV12-4 . TGTGCCAGCACGGAAAGCAATCAGCCCCAGCATTTT CASTESNQPQHF
TRBJ2-7 . TRBV20-1 . TGCAGTGCTAGAGATAGACTTGCCCCCTACAATGAGCAGTACTTC CSARDRLAPYNEQYF
TRBJ2-5 . TRBV7-9 TRBD2 TGTGCCAGCAGCTTACTAGCGGGAAGGCAAGAGACCCAGTACTTC CASSLLAGRQETQYF
TRBJ2-7 . TRBV5-1 . TGCGCCAGCAGCTTGGAAGGGGGGCCCTACTACGAGCAGTACTTC CASSLEGGPYYEQYF
TRBJ2-1 few TRBV9 TRBD2 TGTGCCAGCAGGGGGACTAGCGGGGGGAATGAGCAGTTCTTC CASRGTSGGNEQFF
TRBJ2-7 few TRBV29-1 . TGCAGCGTTGAAGATGAGCGGCTAGAACGCTACGAGCAGTACTTC CSVEDERLERYEQYF
TRBJ2-3 few TRBV24-1 TRBD2 TGTGCCACCAGTGATTCCGGACTAGCGGCAGATACGCAGTATTTT CATSDSGLAADTQYF
TRBJ1-2 . TRBV6-5 . TGTGCCAGCAAAGGGGTGAATGGCTACACCTTC CASKGVNGYTF
TRBJ1-1 . TRBV5-1 . TGCGCCAGCAGCTTGGAAGAGAGGACTGAAGCTTTCTTT CASSLEERTEAFF
TRBJ2-3 few TRBV9 . TGTGCCAGCAACAGTAGGGTCAGCACAGATACGCAGTATTTT CASNSRVSTDTQYF
TRBJ2-7 few TRBV6-1 . TGTGCCAGCAGTGAAGATCTGCAGGTCTACGAGCAGTACTTC CASSEDLQVYEQYF
TRBJ2-1 . TRBV7-9 . TGTGCCAGCAGCTTAGCGGGCTCGTTCAATGAGCAGTTCTTC CASSLAGSFNEQFF
TRBJ2-5 . TRBV28 . TGTGCCAGCAGTTTAGGGGGGATGACCCGGGAGACCCAGTACTTC CASSLGGMTRETQYF
TRBJ2-7 few TRBV20-1 TRBD1 TGCAGTGCCGCATGGGACAGGGGCTACGAGCAGTACTTC CSAAWDRGYEQYF
TRBJ1-4 . TRBV18 TRBD1 TGTGCCAGCTCACCTCTAACCGGGACAGGGGAGGAAAAACTGTTTTTT CASSPLTGTGEEKLFF
TRBJ1-5 . TRBV10-2 . TGCGCCAGCAGTGAACCCGGATTTAATAGCAATCAGCCCCAGCATTTT CASSEPGFNSNQPQHF
TRBJ2-7 few TRBV14 . TGTGCCAGCAGCCAGCGGTCGTCGGCCTTCTACGAGCAGTACTTC CASSQRSSAFYEQYF
TRBJ2-5 . TRBV7-8 TRBD2 TGTGCCAGCAGCGATAGGAAACGACTAGCGGCGGGGGAGACCCAGTACTTC CASSDRKRLAAGETQYF
TRBJ1-2 . TRBV10-3 . TGTGCCATCAGGGACCTGTCCTCTGGCTACACCTTC CAIRDLSSGYTF
TRBJ2-7 few TRBV12-3/TRBV12-4 TRBD1 TGTGCCAGCAGTGCATTGGACAGGAGCTACGAGCAGTACTTC CASSALDRSYEQYF
TRBJ1-2 few TRBV6-5 . TGTGCCAGCAGTTACTCTCGGGGGGCGATCTATGGCTACACCTTC CASSYSRGAIYGYTF